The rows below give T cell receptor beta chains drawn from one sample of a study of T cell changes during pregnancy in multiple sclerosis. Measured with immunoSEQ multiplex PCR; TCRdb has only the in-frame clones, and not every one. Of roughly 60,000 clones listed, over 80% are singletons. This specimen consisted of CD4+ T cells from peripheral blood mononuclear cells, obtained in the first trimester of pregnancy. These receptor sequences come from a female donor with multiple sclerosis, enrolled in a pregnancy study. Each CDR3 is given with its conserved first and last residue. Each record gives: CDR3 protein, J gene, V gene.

CDR3: CASSPFTEAFF
J: TRBJ1-1
V: TRBV7-9

CDR3: CASSPPPSGEPRSSYEQYF
J: TRBJ2-7
V: TRBV18

CDR3: CASRRGAGLHEQYF
J: .
V: TRBV25-1

CDR3: CASSLGGNEKLFF
J: TRBJ1-4
V: TRBV7-3

CDR3: CASSSGDRQNPKNIQYF
J: TRBJ2-4
V: TRBV5-4

CDR3: CAAEASGRYEQYF
J: TRBJ2-7
V: TRBV10-3

CDR3: CASSSAGTGAENPQETQYF
J: TRBJ2-5
V: TRBV5-7

CDR3: CASSLFFGQGGSGGYTF
J: TRBJ1-2
V: TRBV27

CDR3: CASTRWGELFF
J: TRBJ2-2
V: TRBV6-1

CDR3: CASSYSTGEGSPLHF
J: TRBJ1-6
V: TRBV6-6

CDR3: CASSWTGANQPQHF
J: TRBJ1-5
V: TRBV5-6

CDR3: CASIAQVSYGYTF
J: TRBJ1-2
V: TRBV6-1

CDR3: CASSIRDRDEKLFF
J: TRBJ1-4
V: TRBV19

CDR3: CASSYGTSGGEGEQFF
J: TRBJ2-1
V: TRBV6-5

CDR3: CSARTGGGYTF
J: TRBJ1-2
V: TRBV20-1

CDR3: CASSERGLGLGNEQFF
J: TRBJ2-1
V: TRBV6-1

CDR3: CASSDFFDRGPAFF
J: TRBJ1-1
V: TRBV6-4

CDR3: CASSSGQPYNEQFF
J: TRBJ2-1
V: TRBV5-1

CDR3: CARGTETNEKLFF
J: TRBJ1-4
V: TRBV2

CDR3: CASSVGGSYDEQYF
J: TRBJ2-7
V: TRBV9

CDR3: CASSLGGGPDTQYF
J: TRBJ2-3
V: TRBV7-2

CDR3: CASSFLGQGMTEAFF
J: TRBJ1-1
V: TRBV7-3

CDR3: CASSIGLAGGRKNIQYF
J: TRBJ2-4
V: TRBV5-4

CDR3: CASTSDSTNTEAFF
J: TRBJ1-1
V: TRBV6-5

CDR3: CASSLAGGPLSYEQYF
J: .
V: TRBV5-1

CDR3: CASSLSGGGNEQFF
J: TRBJ2-1
V: TRBV27

CDR3: CSVEKGANTIYF
J: TRBJ1-3
V: TRBV29-1

CDR3: CASSPTDVRMNTEAFF
J: TRBJ1-1
V: TRBV18

CDR3: CASSPQTGRNTEAFF
J: TRBJ1-1
V: TRBV19

CDR3: CASSLLGQGAYNEQFF
J: TRBJ2-1
V: TRBV7-3

CDR3: CASSLGRTGRGTEAFF
J: TRBJ1-1
V: TRBV7-9

CDR3: CASSPSLAKNIQYF
J: TRBJ2-4
V: TRBV6-5

CDR3: CASSTPTGVQETQYF
J: TRBJ2-5
V: TRBV5-1

CDR3: CASSPDRVYGYTF
J: TRBJ1-2
V: TRBV18

CDR3: CASSLAGLAGNNEQFF
J: TRBJ2-1
V: TRBV2

CDR3: CSVGGQALGYTF
J: TRBJ1-2
V: TRBV29-1

CDR3: CASSPQGGRNEQYF
J: TRBJ2-7
V: TRBV18

CDR3: CAISEGQGRTGELFF
J: TRBJ2-2
V: TRBV10-3

CDR3: CASSLELGEYQETQYF
J: TRBJ2-5
V: TRBV5-6

CDR3: CASSIQGNEQYF
J: TRBJ2-7
V: TRBV5-4

CDR3: CASSSGTPTPTEAFF
J: TRBJ1-1
V: TRBV5-1

CDR3: CASSPQAIENTEAFF
J: TRBJ1-1
V: TRBV5-4

CDR3: CASSERGGISYEQYF
J: TRBJ2-7
V: TRBV2

CDR3: CASSNKTGRNEKLFF
J: TRBJ1-4
V: TRBV11-1

CDR3: CASSQALTGPDGYTF
J: TRBJ1-2
V: TRBV4-3

CDR3: CSAPGGGLQETQYF
J: TRBJ2-5
V: TRBV29-1

CDR3: CASSEARELWGERAAFF
J: TRBJ1-1
V: TRBV2

CDR3: CASSVGAGGNTGELFF
J: TRBJ2-2
V: TRBV9

CDR3: CASSTRTGPNTEAFF
J: TRBJ1-1
V: TRBV7-2

CDR3: CASSVASGGGNEQFF
J: TRBJ2-1
V: TRBV9

CDR3: CASSLLGVAGELFF
J: TRBJ2-2
V: TRBV7-3

CDR3: CASSPDQGYNSPLHF
J: TRBJ1-6
V: TRBV18

CDR3: CASSMTGPRGTGELFF
J: TRBJ2-2
V: TRBV19

CDR3: CASSYDTGRETQYF
J: TRBJ2-5
V: TRBV6-6